The 21 T cell receptor beta chains below were found in one sample sequenced in a study of blood T cell repertoires in COVID-19. The table came from immunoSEQ multiplex PCR; TCRdb's copy has only in-frame clones and leaves some out. The sample consists of 100,000 to 120,000 clones, around 83% of them appearing once. Sequenced input: peripheral blood. These receptors all come from a woman aged 60 to 75 with COVID-19, enrolled during active disease.

This sequence joins TRBV3-1 (or the pseudogene TRBV3-2) and TRBJ1-2; 7 nucleotides align to TRBD1. The CDR3 extends over 14 amino acids. Losses at the gene ends were 4 bases for V and 3 bases for J; bases not matched to a gene: 5. Germline assignment: CDR1 LGHDT and CDR2 YNNKEL (reference sequence). CDR3 in DNA: TGTGCCAGCAGCCTTCAGGGGGGCCACTATGGCTACACCTTC. This codes for CASSLQGGHYGYTF.

The CDR3 sequence is CASGGGGWTEAFF. The CDR3 bases are TGTGCCAGCGGAGGGGGGGGATGGACTGAAGCTTTCTTT. The chain uses TRBV12-3 or TRBV12-4 and TRBJ1-1, with D possibly matching TRBD1 (6 bases). This CDR3 spans 13 amino acids. V gave up 8 bases and J gave up 5 bases, with 15 bases separating them.

The chain joins TRBV5-1 to TRBJ1-1; D is unclear. Trimming removed 1 base at V and 4 bases at J, with 8 bases between. CDR1 and CDR2 from the germline V gene are SGHRS and YFSETQ. The CDR3 runs to 13 residues. CDR3 region: CASSLRGSTEAFF. Here the CDR3 DNA reads TGCGCCAGCAGCTTGAGAGGGTCCACTGAAGCTTTCTTT.

This clone has just a few counts. This chain's CDR3 is CASSAWTGGVSEAFF. CDR3 nucleotide sequence: TGTGCCAGCAGCGCCTGGACAGGGGGGGTCTCTGAAGCTTTCTTT. The gene calls are TRBV7-6 and TRBJ1-1; TRBD1 matches 10 bases. CDR1 and CDR2 from the germline V gene are SGHVS and FNYEAQ. There are 15 residues in the CDR3. With V trimmed by 5 bases and J by 6 bases, 9 bases remained unmatched. Combining the CDR3 with reference TRBV7-6 and TRBJ1-1 gives the whole variable domain GAGVSQSPRYKVTKRGQDVALRCDPISGHVSLYWYRQALGQGPEFLTYFNYEAQQDKSGLPNDRFSAERPEGSISTLTIQRTEQRDSAMYRCASSAWTGGVSEAFFGQGTRLTVV.

The chain carries TRBV19 and TRBJ2-7; 10 nucleotides line up with TRBD1. This CDR3 spans 15 amino acids. Trimming took 4 bases from V and 7 from J; bases not matched to a gene: 10. The germline V gene has CDR1 LNHDA and CDR2 SQIVND (reference sequence). In nucleotides, the CDR3 is TGTGCCAGTAGTACCGGGGACAGGGGACGAGGGGAGCAGTACTTC. The encoded protein is CASSTGDRGRGEQYF.

The gene calls are TRBV12-3 or TRBV12-4 and TRBJ1-1, with 7 bases that match TRBD1. This CDR3 region has 13 residues. J gave up 3 bases and V 10 bases, and 8 bases lay outside the gene matches. The DNA of the CDR3 is TGTGCCACCTCAGGGGGGTTGGACACTGAAGCTTTCTTT. Translated, it gives CATSGGLDTEAFF.

The chain links TRBV14 to TRBJ1-1; 9 nucleotides line up with TRBD1. Per germline, CDR1 SGHDN and CDR2 FVKESK. The CDR3 runs 16 residues. The V gene end was trimmed by 6 bases and the J gene end by 2 bases; junction bases not matched to a gene: 10. This CDR3 reads CASRQTWTGDNTEAFF. The CDR3 DNA follows: TGTGCCAGCAGACAGACCTGGACAGGGGATAACACTGAAGCTTTCTTT.

This sequence joins TRBV4-1 and TRBJ1-2; a possible D gene is TRBD1 (6 bases). Germline V gene sequence: CDR1 MGHRA, CDR2 YSYEKL. This CDR3 has 14 residues. V lost 4 bases and J lost 9, with 18 bases in between. The CDR3 is CASSPGGGHFSYTF. CDR3 DNA sequence: TGCGCCAGCAGCCCCGGGGGGGGGCACTTCAGCTACACCTTC.

CDR3 nucleotides: TGCAGCGTGCTCGGACAGCCTAATTCACCCCTCCACTTT. Amino acid sequence: CSVLGQPNSPLHF. This chain joins TRBV29-1 and TRBJ1-6; maybe TRBD1 (6 bases). V was trimmed by 6 bases and J by 6 bases, leaving 12 bases between them. CDR3 size: 13 residues. Germline CDR1 SQVTM, CDR2 ANQGSEA.

This clone was observed once. Other DNA sequences in the same sample also yield this CDR3. The rearrangement joins TRBV5-1 to TRBJ1-1, with a tentative D call TRBD1 (6 bases). The germline gives CDR1 SGHRS, CDR2 YFSETQ. Trimming pared 1 base from V and 4 bases from J, leaving 8 bases between. There are 13 residues in the CDR3. The CDR3 DNA reads TGCGCCAGCAGCTTGAGGGGGGGCACTGAAGCTTTCTTT. This translates into CASSLRGGTEAFF.

The chain employs TRBV2 and TRBJ1-5; D call uncertain. Germline CDR1 reads SNHLY; CDR2 reads FYNNEI. This CDR3 comprises 16 residues. V was cut by 1 base and J by 2 bases, with 12 bases left in between. The CDR3 DNA sequence: TGTGCCAGCAGTGAAGAGGGTCGCGGGGGCAATCAGCCCCAGCATTTT. It specifies CASSEEGRGGNQPQHF.

The rearrangement joins TRBV6-5 to TRBJ2-7, with 8 bases matching TRBD2. The J segment lost 7 bases and the V segment lost 6 bases, leaving 2 bases of the junction unmatched. CDR3 length equals 11 residues. Germline CDR1 and CDR2: MNHEY and SVGAGI. The CDR3 DNA reads as TGTGCCAGCAGCCGGGGGGGGGAGCAGTACTTC. Translated: CASSRGGEQYF.

This clone was seen more than once but under ten times. CDR3 sequence (DNA): TGTGCCAGCAGTGACAGGGTATACAATCAGCCCCAGCATTTT. Its protein is CASSDRVYNQPQHF. V usage is TRBV2 and J usage is TRBJ1-5, with D perhaps matching TRBD1 (5 bases). Germline CDR1 and CDR2: SNHLY and FYNNEI. The V gene lost 3 bases and the J gene lost 3 bases, with 9 bases spanning the gap. The CDR3 has 14 amino acids.

The chain carries TRBV10-3 and TRBJ1-1, with TRBD1 identical over 7 bases. The germline gives CDR1 ENHRY, CDR2 SYGVKD. There are 16 residues in the CDR3. The J segment lost 1 base and the V segment lost 5 bases, leaving 10 bases of the junction unmatched. The CDR3 reads CAISFTGVLRNTEAFF. For the CDR3, the DNA is TGTGCCATCAGTTTTACAGGGGTACTTAGGAACACTGAAGCTTTCTTT.

This chain joins TRBV6-5 and TRBJ2-1; maybe TRBD2 (8 bases). V lost 6 bases and J lost 6, with 18 bases in between. The CDR3 loop spans 15 amino acids. The germline V gene has CDR1 MNHEY and CDR2 SVGAGI. The CDR3 sequence is CASRPRDSGGNEQFF. The CDR3, as DNA: TGTGCCAGCAGACCCCGGGACAGCGGGGGCAATGAGCAGTTCTTC.

The rearrangement uses TRBV28 and TRBJ1-2, with D possibly matching TRBD1 (5 bases). The germline CDR1 and CDR2 sequences are MDHEN and SYDVKM. Trimming pared 5 bases from V and 6 bases from J, leaving 16 bases between. The CDR3 extends over 14 amino acids. In DNA, the CDR3 is TGTGCCAGCAGTACCCCACAACAGGCAGATGGCTACACCTTC. Translated: CASSTPQQADGYTF.

This clone has a single count. The chain joins TRBV18 to TRBJ2-2, with D perhaps TRBD2 (6 bases). This CDR3 contains 16 residues. Germline assignment: CDR1 KGHSH and CDR2 LQKENI. V gave up 1 base and J gave up 6 bases, with 15 bases separating them. This chain's CDR3 is CASSPRHTSGAGELFF. The CDR3 DNA follows: TGTGCCAGCTCACCACGGCACACGTCGGGGGCCGGGGAGCTGTTTTTT.

J is TRBJ2-5 and V is TRBV19; 9 bases map to TRBD1. V trimming: 3 bases; J trimming: 4 bases; junction bases outside the gene matches: 21. Germline loops: CDR1 LNHDA, CDR2 SQIVND (reference sequence). The CDR3 is 20 residues long. CDR3 DNA sequence: TGTGCCAGTAGTATCGAATCGGGTCCCCGAGGGACAGGGCCCCGAGAGACCCAGTACTTC. It translates to CASSIESGPRGTGPRETQYF. Looking up the rest from reference TRBV19 and TRBJ2-5 gives the full variable domain: DGGITQSPKYLFRKEGQNVTLSCEQNLNHDAMYWYRQDPGQGLRLIYYSQIVNDFQKGDIAEGYSVSREKKESFPLTVTSAQKNPTAFYLCASSIESGPRGTGPRETQYFGPGTRLLVL.

This sequence joins TRBV4-3 and TRBJ1-6, with TRBD1 as a possible D gene (5 bases). Germline V gene lookup returns CDR1 LGHNA and CDR2 YSLEER. The CDR3 is made up of 19 amino acids. V lost 3 bases and J 4 bases, leaving 22 bases between the germline ends. The CDR3: CASSQKTDLPSSYNSPLHF. CDR3 DNA: TGCGCCAGCAGCCAGAAGACAGACCTACCTTCATCTTATAATTCACCCCTCCACTTT.

The rearrangement uses TRBV10-1 and TRBJ2-3, with D unclear. Between the trimmed V and J ends, which lost 3 bases and 5 bases, there was a span of 15 bases. The CDR3 has 15 amino acids. Looked up from germline, CDR1 is WNHNN and CDR2 is SYGVQD (reference sequence). In DNA form, the CDR3 reads TGCGCCAGCAGTGATGCCTCAGCTAGTAGAGATACGCAGTATTTT. It encodes CASSDASASRDTQYF.

V and J are TRBV9 and TRBJ2-3; D unclear. CDR1 and CDR2 from the germline V gene are SGDLS and YYNGEE. V lost 0 bases, J lost 0 bases, and 14 bases lay in between. This CDR3 is built from 17 residues. DNA of the CDR3: TGTGCCAGCAGCGTAGGGGCAGGTATAACTAGCACAGATACGCAGTATTTT. Translation gives CASSVGAGITSTDTQYF.